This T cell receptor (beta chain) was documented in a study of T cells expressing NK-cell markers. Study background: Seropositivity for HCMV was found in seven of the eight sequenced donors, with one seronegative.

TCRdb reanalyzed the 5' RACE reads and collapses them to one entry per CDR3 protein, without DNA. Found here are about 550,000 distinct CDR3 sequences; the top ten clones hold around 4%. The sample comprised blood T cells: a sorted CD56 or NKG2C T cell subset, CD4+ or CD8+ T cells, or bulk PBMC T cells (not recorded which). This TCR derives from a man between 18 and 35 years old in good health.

This CDR3 is CASSARQGSPPMDEQYF. This chain joins TRBV7-6 and TRBJ2-7; TCRdb lists TRBD1, though no DNA is available to test this call. This CDR3 is 17 amino acids long. In germline, CDR1 is SGHVS, CDR2 FNYEAQ.